These 19 T cell receptor beta chains originate from one sample sequenced in a study of breast tumors, draining lymph nodes, adjacent tissues. TCRdb processed the multiplex PCR reads anew with MiXCR; each CDR3 protein has one entry. The table has about 140,000 distinct CDR3 sequences, 30% to 35% seen once. The lymph nodes were axillary draining lymph nodes from breast cancer patients. The material sequenced was axillary lymph node tissue. The receptors derive from a female donor with breast cancer. Some clones in this sample may be carry-over from other donors' samples.

J is TRBJ2-3 and V is TRBV2, with D perhaps matching TRBD1 or TRBD2 (7 bases each). The germline gives CDR1 SNHLY, CDR2 FYNNEI. The V end lost 5 bases, the J end lost 5 bases, and 14 bases lay between the germline ends. The CDR3 contains 14 residues. The CDR3 protein is CASSRDSGVDTQYF. CDR3 DNA sequence: TGTGCCAGCAGTAGGGACAGCGGGGTAGATACGCAGTATTTT.

This clonotype was seen ten or more times. A read error may be the cause here, since a much bigger clone is one base away. The rearrangement uses TRBV20-1 and TRBJ2-5; D is tentatively TRBD1 or TRBD2 (5 bases each). In germline, CDR1 is DFQATT, CDR2 SNEGSKA (reference sequence). The CDR3 length is 14 residues. V was cut by 2 bases and J by 7 bases, with 17 bases left in between. CDR3 DNA sequence: TGCAGTGCTAGAAAACCGGGACGGAAAGCGACCCAGTACTTC. Translated: CSARKPGRKATQYF.

The chain links TRBV2 to TRBJ2-1; 12 bases agree with TRBD2. This CDR3 region has 16 residues. Germline loops: CDR1 SNHLY, CDR2 FYNNEI. The J segment lost 6 bases and the V segment lost 5 bases, leaving 8 bases of the junction unmatched. In nucleotides, the CDR3 is TGTGCCAGCAGTTTTCTAGCGGGGGGGGGGGGCAATGAGCAGTTCTTC. It specifies CASSFLAGGGGNEQFF.

This clonotype was seen at least ten times. The CDR3 DNA is TGTGCCAGCAGCTTGGCCCTGTCCTTCGGAACAGATACGCAGTATTTT. It translates to CASSLALSFGTDTQYF. The rearrangement uses TRBV5-8 and TRBJ2-3; the D is unclear. The germline gives CDR1 SGHTS, CDR2 YDEGEE. Deletions cut 0 bases from V and 3 bases from J, with 14 bases between. CDR3 length: 16 amino acids.

In this sample, this clonotype turned up many times. The genes are TRBV28 and TRBJ2-5; 7 bases match TRBD1. Unmatched junction bases numbered 3, after V lost 3 bases and J lost 2 bases. This CDR3 has 14 amino acids. CDR1 is MDHEN and CDR2 is SYDVKM in the germline V gene. The CDR3 protein is CASSFRQGQETQYF. As DNA, the CDR3 is TGTGCCAGCAGTTTTCGACAGGGACAAGAGACCCAGTACTTC.

Remarks on this clonotype: Since a much larger clone is just one base distant, this may be a read error. The chain carries TRBV5-1 and TRBJ2-2, with 12 bases matching TRBD2. Germline V gene data show CDR1 as SGHRS and CDR2 as YFSETQ. The CDR3 has 17 amino acids. V shed 4 bases, J shed 2 bases, and the junction held 6 bases outside the gene matches. CDR3 sequence: CASSLTSGGTNTGELFF. The CDR3, as DNA: TGCGCCAGCAGCCTGACTAGCGGGGGAACCAACACCGGGGAGCTGTTTTTT.

With regard to this clonotype: Being one base from a much bigger clone, this may be a read error. This chain links TRBV6-1 with TRBJ2-7; D is unclear. Germline-derived CDR1 and CDR2 are MNHNS and SASEGT. The V and J ends lost 7 bases and 5 bases respectively, with 15 bases between them. This CDR3 is 13 amino acids long. CDR3 amino acids: CASIRGGLHEQYF. For the CDR3, the DNA is TGTGCCAGCATCCGAGGTGGGTTGCACGAGCAGTACTTC.

The gene calls are TRBV7-6 and TRBJ1-4, with 8 bases identical to TRBD1. Germline trimming cut 11 bases from V and 5 bases from J; bases unmatched to any gene: 10. Germline V lookup: CDR1 SGHVS, CDR2 FNYEAQ. The CDR3 spans 14 residues. The CDR3 sequence: CARPPRGRNEKLFF. In nucleotides, the CDR3 is TGTGCCCGACCGCCCAGGGGGCGAAATGAAAAACTGTTTTTT.

This clonotype was seen repeatedly, ten times or more. Mismatch with germline at one junction end may stem from a read error. The chain carries TRBV7-6 and TRBJ1-2; D uncertain. The CDR3 has 15 amino acids. Germline values: CDR1 SGHVS, CDR2 FNYEAQ. The CDR3 region has the DNA TGTGCCAGCAGCTTAACCCCATCAGGACGCTATGGCTACCCCTTC. Translation gives CASSLTPSGRYGYPF.

The rearrangement joins TRBV2 to TRBJ2-7; D may be TRBD1 or TRBD2 (5 bases each). This CDR3 is 15 amino acids long. Per germline, CDR1 SNHLY and CDR2 FYNNEI. V lost 7 bases, J lost 4 bases, and 20 bases lay in between. CDR3 in amino acids: CASMGRSRVRYEQYV. CDR3 nucleotides: TGTGCCAGCATGGGACGGAGCAGGGTGAGATACGAGCAGTACGTC.

There are many counts of this clonotype. The chain employs TRBV20-1 and TRBJ2-3; TRBD1 is a possible D gene (6 bases). The V gene's germline CDR1 is DFQATT and CDR2 SNEGSKA (reference sequence). The CDR3 contains 14 residues. Trimming pared 3 bases from V and 6 bases from J, leaving 16 bases between. CDR3 amino acids: CSARAPLQGDTQYF. The CDR3 coding sequence is TGCAGTGCTAGGGCTCCCCTCCAGGGGGATACGCAGTATTTT.

V gene TRBV7-2 combines with J gene TRBJ1-3, with D hard to call. Germline-derived CDR1 and CDR2 are SGHTA and FQGNSA. There are 15 residues in the CDR3. V lost 0 bases to trimming and J lost 0 bases, with 6 bases between them. The CDR3: CASSLAGHSGNTIYF. Here the CDR3 DNA reads TGTGCCAGCAGCTTAGCCGGCCACTCTGGAAACACCATATATTTT.

This clonotype was picked up many times. J is TRBJ1-5 and V is TRBV10-3; D is uncertain. The CDR3 loop spans 13 amino acids. Trimming shortened V by 11 bases and J by 6 bases, and 17 bases separated the two germline ends. The V gene's germline CDR1 is ENHRY and CDR2 SYGVKD. The CDR3 sequence: CASREGSLQPQHF. The CDR3 DNA follows: TGTGCCTCCCGAGAAGGCAGTCTTCAGCCCCAGCATTTT.

V and J are TRBV18 and TRBJ1-2; 7 bases match TRBD1. V shed 3 bases and J 0 bases; nucleotides not matched to a gene: 10. The germline V gene has CDR1 KGHSH and CDR2 LQKENI. The CDR3 loop spans 17 amino acids. CDR3 DNA: TGTGCCAGCTCACCTAAACGGGACAGAGAAGCTAACTATGGCTACACCTTC. Its protein is CASSPKRDREANYGYTF.

This clonotype was observed at least ten times. The junction departs from the called germline gene at one end, perhaps through a read error. V usage is TRBV19 and J usage is TRBJ1-6, with D possibly being TRBD1 (5 bases). CDR1 is LNHDA and CDR2 is SQIVND in the germline V gene (reference sequence). The CDR3 is 15 residues long. CDR3 DNA: TGTGCCAGTAGTGTGGGACTTGACTATTATTCACCCCTCCACTTT. As protein: CASSVGLDYYSPLHF. The full variable domain, completed using reference TRBV19 and TRBJ1-6, is DGGITQSPKYLFRKEGQNVTLSCEQNLNHDAMYWYRQDPGQGLRLIYYSQIVNDFQKGDIAEGYSVSREKKESFPLTVTSAQKNPTAFYLCASSVGLDYYSPLHFGNGTRLTVT.

This clonotype has at least ten counts. The chain employs TRBV20-1 and TRBJ2-2; D is ambiguous. Trimming stripped 5 bases from V and 5 bases from J, with 12 bases between. There are 13 residues in the CDR3. From germline, CDR1 is DFQATT and CDR2 SNEGSKA (reference sequence). CDR3 in amino acids: CSALRSDTGELFF. CDR3 in DNA: TGCAGTGCTTTAAGGTCTGATACCGGGGAGCTGTTTTTT.

This clonotype was detected ten times or more. The V gene is TRBV6-1, the J gene TRBJ2-2; 8 nucleotides line up with TRBD2. Germline CDR1 reads MNHNS; CDR2 reads SASEGT. V lost 11 bases and J lost 4; bases outside the gene matches: 6. The CDR3 totals 13 residues. CDR3 sequence reads: CALRAGGTGELFF. The CDR3 DNA reads TGTGCCCTCAGGGCGGGGGGCACCGGGGAGCTGTTTTTT.

The sample holds many counts of this clonotype. The chain uses TRBV9 and TRBJ1-3; D is ambiguous. The CDR3 runs to 15 residues. Germline V gene data show CDR1 as SGDLS and CDR2 as YYNGEE. V was trimmed by 4 bases and J by 0 bases, leaving 11 bases between them. CDR3 amino acids: CASSSLGSSGNTIYF. CDR3 in DNA: TGTGCCAGCAGCTCCCTGGGGAGCTCTGGAAACACCATATATTTT.

About this clonotype: A much more abundant neighbour one base away suggests this may be a read error. The chain couples TRBV6-6 to TRBJ1-5; the D is unclear. This CDR3 has 16 amino acids. Germline-derived CDR1 and CDR2 are MNHNY and SVGAGI (reference sequence). The CDR3 sequence: CASSYSGITSNRPQHF. CDR3 coding DNA: TGTGCCAGCAGTTACTCAGGGATTACTAGCAATCGGCCCCAGCATTTT.